This TCR beta chain was identified during a study of T cells in Graves' hyperthyroidism and ophthalmopathy. Overall study context: Before treatment of any kind, peripheral blood was taken at initial diagnosis.

Template material for amplifying TCR beta CDR3 regions consisted of RNA transcripts. HTBI primers were used for first-round RT-PCR of the TCR CDR3. From the multiplex PCR reads, TCRdb called clonotypes with MiXCR, one entry per CDR3 protein. The data show around 600,000 distinct CDR3 sequences, 15% to 18% seen once. The germline V and J ends were trimmed by 4 bases and 5 bases, with 15 bases remaining between them. This CDR3 comprises 15 residues. Looked up from germline, CDR1 is SGHRS and CDR2 is YFSETQ. The chain recombines TRBV5-1 with TRBJ1-4; D is uncertain. The sample was blood. This clonotype was sampled from a woman aged 25-40 years with Graves' hyperthyroidism. The CDR3 coding sequence is TGCGCCAGCAGCCCCCCGGGAGTGGGGAATGAAAAACTGTTTTTT. It translates to CASSPPGVGNEKLFF.